The 7 T cell receptor beta chains below were found in one sample sequenced in a study of vaccination and CD4 T cells after COVID-19. An Oncomine TCR Beta short-read assay was used to sequence the DNA from cultured CD4+ T cells. Each CDR3 protein gets one entry after TCRdb re-called the PCR reads with MiXCR. The table shows about 12,000 distinct CDR3 sequences, with roughly 57% occurring only once. These TCRs are of unknown antigen specificity. The treatment: roughly 10-day PBMC culture with coronavirus spike peptide pools or control peptides (ViraFEST assay). Sequencing was carried out using CD4+ T cells from blood, cultured in vitro. The receptors derive from a human donor who had recovered from COVID-19.

This clonotype was counted only a few times. V is TRBV2 and J is TRBJ1-5; D unclear. This CDR3 has 15 amino acids. The germline V gene has CDR1 SNHLY and CDR2 FYNNEI. Trimming pared 1 base from V and 7 bases from J, leaving 14 bases between. CDR3 amino acids: CASSEGVFGVQPQHF. The CDR3, as DNA: TGTGCCAGCAGTGAAGGGGTCTTTGGGGTACAGCCCCAGCATTTT.

The V call is TRBV23-1, the J call TRBJ2-2, with D perhaps matching TRBD1 (6 bases). Being an ORF, TRBV23-1 has a function that is uncertain. This CDR3 has 17 residues. Between the trimmed V and J ends, which lost 2 bases and 0 bases, there was a span of 13 bases. CDR3 DNA: TGCGCCAGCAGTCAAATCTCGGACAGAGCGAACACCGGGGAGCTGTTTTTT. Residues: CASSQISDRANTGELFF.

This chain joins TRBV7-9 and TRBJ2-2, with TRBD2 matching 11 bases. CDR1 SEHNR and CDR2 FQNEAQ come from the germline V gene (reference sequence). Unmatched junction bases numbered 5, after V lost 3 bases and J lost 5 bases. The CDR3 extends over 16 amino acids. CDR3 in DNA: TGTGCCAGCAGCTTTACTAGCGGGAGAGGGACCGGGGAGCTGTTTTTT. It is translated as CASSFTSGRGTGELFF.

This clonotype was counted a few times. The rearrangement links TRBV24-1 to TRBJ2-2, with 10 bases fitting TRBD1. The CDR3 runs 16 residues. In germline, CDR1 is KGHDR, CDR2 SFDVKD. V was pared by 4 bases and J by 13 bases, with 14 bases of the junction left unmatched. DNA for the CDR3: TGTGCCACCAGTGACTCGGGACAGGGGATGGGGTCTGGGCTGTTTTTT. Its protein product is CATSDSGQGMGSGLFF.

The V and J genes are TRBV20-1 and TRBJ2-1; 8 nucleotides align to TRBD2. The junction had 9 bases not matched to a gene; V was cut back by 1 base and J by 4 bases. Germline-derived CDR1 and CDR2 are DFQATT and SNEGSKA (reference sequence). CDR3 length: 16 residues. The CDR3 here is CSARVPGGRSYNEQFF. The CDR3 DNA reads as TGCAGTGCTAGAGTCCCTGGCGGGAGGAGTTACAATGAGCAGTTCTTC.

This chain uses TRBV12-3 or TRBV12-4 with TRBJ1-6; the D gene is possibly TRBD1 (6 bases). The CDR3 has 13 residues. The V and J ends lost 8 bases and 7 bases respectively, with 12 bases between them. In nucleotides, the CDR3 is TGTGCCAGCTGTTGGCAGGGGAATTCACCCCTCCACTTT. Translation gives CASCWQGNSPLHF.

The rearrangement uses TRBV12-3 or TRBV12-4 and TRBJ2-5; 8 nucleotides match TRBD1. After removal of 4 bases from V and 2 bases from J, the junction contained 12 bases not matched to a gene. This CDR3 is 17 amino acids long. As DNA, the CDR3 is TGTGCCAGCAGTTCTCTAAAGACCGGGACAGGACAAGAGACCCAGTACTTC. Its protein is CASSSLKTGTGQETQYF.